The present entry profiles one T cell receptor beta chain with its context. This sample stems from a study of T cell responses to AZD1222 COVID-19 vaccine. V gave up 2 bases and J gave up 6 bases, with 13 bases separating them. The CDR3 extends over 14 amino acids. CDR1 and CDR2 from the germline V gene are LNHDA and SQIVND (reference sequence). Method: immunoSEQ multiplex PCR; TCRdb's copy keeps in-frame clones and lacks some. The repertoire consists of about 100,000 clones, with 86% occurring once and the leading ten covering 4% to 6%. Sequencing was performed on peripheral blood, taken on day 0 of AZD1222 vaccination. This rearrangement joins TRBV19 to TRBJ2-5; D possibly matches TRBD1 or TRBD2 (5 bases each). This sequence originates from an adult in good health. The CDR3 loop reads CASSIWAREKTQYF. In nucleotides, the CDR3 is TGTGCCAGTAGTATATGGGCCAGGGAGAAGACCCAGTACTTC.